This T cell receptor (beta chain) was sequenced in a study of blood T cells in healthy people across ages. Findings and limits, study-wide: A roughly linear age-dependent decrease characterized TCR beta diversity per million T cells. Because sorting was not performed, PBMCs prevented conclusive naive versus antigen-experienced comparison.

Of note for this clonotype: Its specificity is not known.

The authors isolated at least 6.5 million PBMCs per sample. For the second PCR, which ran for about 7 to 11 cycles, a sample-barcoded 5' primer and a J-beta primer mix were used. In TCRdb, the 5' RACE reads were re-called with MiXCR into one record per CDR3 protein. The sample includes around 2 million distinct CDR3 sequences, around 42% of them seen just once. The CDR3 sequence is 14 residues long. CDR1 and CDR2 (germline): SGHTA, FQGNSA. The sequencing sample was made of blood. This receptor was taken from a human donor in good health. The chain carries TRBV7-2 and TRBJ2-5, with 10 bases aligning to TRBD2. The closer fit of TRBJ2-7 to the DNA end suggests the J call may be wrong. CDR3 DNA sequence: TGTGCCAGCAACTTGACTAGCGGGTTATACGAGCAGTACTTC. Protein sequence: CASNLTSGLYEQYF.